This is a list of T cell receptor beta chains from one sample in a study of T cells in Graves' hyperthyroidism and ophthalmopathy. TCRdb called the multiplex PCR reads again in MiXCR, with one record for every CDR3 protein. The sample holds more than 300,000 distinct CDR3 sequences; about 13% are singletons and the top ten take 9.2%. The sample comprised blood. The receptors were sampled from a woman aged 18-29 years with Graves' hyperthyroidism. CDR3s include the opening cysteine and the closing phenylalanine or tryptophan. The D gene is left open where the match is weak. Size is omitted from some rows. Given values are once, few, many or a class for expanded clones.

TGTGCCACCAGCCCCGGGACTAGCGCTGTCGTTAACACCGGGGAGCTGTTTTTT CATSPGTSAVVNTGELFF 18 TRBD2 TRBJ2-2 many TRBV15
TGTGCCAGCAGCCAAGCCGGGACAGGGATAGAAGCTTTCTTT CASSQAGTGIEAFF 14 TRBD1 TRBJ1-1 many TRBV3-1
TGTGCCACCAGCAGAGAATCAGGGGGTAACAATCAGCCCCAGCATTTT CATSRESGGNNQPQHF 16 TRBD1 TRBJ1-5 many TRBV15
TGTGCCAGCAAGAACGGACTAGCGGGAGCCAAAAACATTCAGTACTTC CASKNGLAGAKNIQYF 16 TRBD2 TRBJ2-4 many TRBV6-2/TRBV6-3
TGTGCCAGCAGCGTAGAGGGGACAGGGGCGGAAAAACTGTTTTTT CASSVEGTGAEKLFF 15 TRBD1 TRBJ1-4 few TRBV9
TGTGCCAGCACCCAGGGTCGCATTCAGTACTTC CASTQGRIQYF 11 - TRBJ2-4 many TRBV6-2/TRBV6-3
TGCAGCGTTGTACTGGACCGAGCCTACGAGCAGTACTTC CSVVLDRAYEQYF 13 - TRBJ2-7 many TRBV29-1
TGTGCCAGCAGTCGGGACAGCCAAGAGACCCAGTACTTC CASSRDSQETQYF 13 TRBD1 TRBJ2-5 many TRBV6-2/TRBV6-3
TGTGCCAGCAGCGTAGCCCCAGACAGCTACTCTGGAAACACCATATATTTT CASSVAPDSYSGNTIYF 17 - TRBJ1-3 - TRBV9
TGTGCCACCAGGGGAACAGGGGGCCAAGAGACCCAGTACTTC CATRGTGGQETQYF 14 TRBD1 TRBJ2-5 many TRBV24-1
TGTGCCAGCAGTTGGGGGCTGCTTAATTCACCCCTCCACTTT CASSWGLLNSPLHF 14 - TRBJ1-6 many TRBV6-2/TRBV6-3
TGCGCCAGCAGCCCGGGGTGGGTCTCTGGAAACACCATATATTTT CASSPGWVSGNTIYF 15 - TRBJ1-3 - TRBV4-3
TGTGCCAGCAGTTTTACGGGGCCTCAAGAGACCCAGTACTTC CASSFTGPQETQYF 14 - TRBJ2-5 - TRBV6-1
TGTGCCAGCAGTTCCCGTCTCGCGGTAAACACCATATATTTT CASSSRLAVNTIYF 14 - TRBJ1-3 many TRBV12-3/TRBV12-4
TGTGCCAGCCACCGGGACGTGAACGCGGGGGAGCAGTTCTTC CASHRDVNAGEQFF 14 - TRBJ2-1 few TRBV19
TGTGCCAGCAGTATACACGGACAGGCCTTTACCTATGGCTACACCTTC CASSIHGQAFTYGYTF 16 TRBD1 TRBJ1-2 many TRBV27
TGTGCCAGCTCCGAGCAGGTAGCGGGAGCGTCAGCAGATACGCAGTATTTT CASSEQVAGASADTQYF 17 TRBD2 TRBJ2-3 many TRBV18